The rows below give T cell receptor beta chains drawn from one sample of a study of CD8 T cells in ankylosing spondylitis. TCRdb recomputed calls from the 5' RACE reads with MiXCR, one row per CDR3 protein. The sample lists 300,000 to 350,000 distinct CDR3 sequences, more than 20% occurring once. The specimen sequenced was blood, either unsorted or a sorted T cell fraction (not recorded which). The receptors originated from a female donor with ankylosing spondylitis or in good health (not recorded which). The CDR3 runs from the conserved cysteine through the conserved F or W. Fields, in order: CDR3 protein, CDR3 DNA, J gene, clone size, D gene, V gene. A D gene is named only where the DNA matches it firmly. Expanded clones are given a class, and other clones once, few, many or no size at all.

CASSLGSYGYTF,TGCGCCAGCAGCTTGGGCAGCTATGGCTACACCTTC,TRBJ1-2,many,-,TRBV5-1
CASSPPGLSTDTQYF,TGTGCCAGCAGTCCCCCGGGACTGAGCACAGATACGCAGTATTTT,TRBJ2-3,-,-,TRBV12-3/TRBV12-4
CASSLEWPQYF,TGTGCCAGCAGCTTAGAATGGCCCCAGTATTTT,TRBJ2-3,-,-,TRBV7-2
CASSPQSLGTDTQYF,TGCGCCAGCAGCCCCCAGTCCCTCGGCACAGATACGCAGTATTTT,TRBJ2-3,many,-,TRBV5-1
CSARRGLTGELFF,TGCAGTGCTAGGAGGGGGTTAACCGGGGAGCTGTTTTTT,TRBJ2-2,-,-,TRBV20-1
CASSFAAGVLENEQYF,TGTGCCAGCAGTTTTGCAGCGGGAGTTCTGGAGAACGAGCAGTACTTC,TRBJ2-7,-,TRBD2,TRBV28
CASSLRNRGSGEKLFF,TGTGCCAGCAGTTTGAGGAACAGGGGGTCCGGGGAAAAACTGTTTTTT,TRBJ1-4,few,TRBD1,TRBV12-3/TRBV12-4
CASSQNYGYTF,TGTGCCAGCAGCCAAAACTATGGCTACACCTTC,TRBJ1-2,-,-,TRBV7-2
CASSPCEDLRPQHF,TGTGCCAGCTCACCATGTGAGGATTTGAGGCCCCAGCATTTT,TRBJ1-5,-,-,TRBV18
CSASLSYEQYF,TGCAGTGCTAGTTTATCCTACGAGCAGTACTTC,TRBJ2-7,-,-,TRBV20-1
CASSRRDRYTEAFF,TGCGCCAGCAGCCGCCGGGACAGATACACTGAAGCTTTCTTT,TRBJ1-1,few,TRBD1,TRBV4-3
CSARDHSWGADTQYF,TGCAGTGCTAGAGACCACTCTTGGGGGGCAGATACGCAGTATTTT,TRBJ2-3,-,-,TRBV20-1
CASSQSLAATQETQYF,TGCGCCAGCAGCCAATCACTAGCGGCGACCCAAGAGACCCAGTACTTC,TRBJ2-5,-,TRBD2,TRBV4-3
CSGGSGRGYEQYF,TGCAGTGGGGGTAGCGGGAGAGGGTACGAGCAGTACTTC,TRBJ2-7,-,TRBD2,TRBV20-1
CASTARSSNQPQHF,TGTGCCAGCACCGCCAGGTCCAGCAATCAGCCCCAGCATTTT,TRBJ1-5,many,-,TRBV2
CASTDSGTPGEYF,TGTGCCAGCACGGATAGCGGGACCCCTGGGGAGTACTTC,TRBJ2-7,-,TRBD2,TRBV6-2/TRBV6-3
CASNLRDLKETQYF,TGTGCCAGCAACCTCCGGGACCTCAAAGAGACCCAGTACTTC,TRBJ2-5,few,-,TRBV12-3/TRBV12-4
CASSPGAATNEKLFF,TGTGCCAGCAGCCCCGGAGCAGCAACTAATGAAAAACTGTTTTTT,TRBJ1-4,few,-,TRBV9
CASSYGGRATEAFF,TGTGCCAGCAGTTACGGGGGCAGGGCCACTGAAGCTTTCTTT,TRBJ1-1,many,-,TRBV6-2/TRBV6-3
CASQTSGRYEQFF,TGCGCCAGCCAGACTAGCGGGAGATATGAGCAGTTCTTC,TRBJ2-1,-,TRBD2,TRBV5-1
CASSFSGAPTTDTQCF,TGTGCCAGCAGTTTTTCAGGGGCCCCAACCACAGATACGCAGTGTTTT,TRBJ2-3,-,-,TRBV12-3/TRBV12-4
CASSPAKNIQYF,TGTGCCAGCAGCCCAGCCAAAAACATTCAGTACTTC,TRBJ2-4,few,-,TRBV12-3/TRBV12-4
CASSLGFGQVSDSPLHF,TGCGCCAGCAGCTTGGGGTTCGGACAGGTCTCGGATTCACCCCTCCACTTT,TRBJ1-6,-,TRBD1,TRBV5-1
CASSPRGESTEAFF,TGTGCCAGCAGTCCCCGAGGGGAGAGCACTGAAGCTTTCTTT,TRBJ1-1,-,-,TRBV6-4
CASSGTGGLGEQYF,TGTGCCAGTAGCGGAACAGGGGGCTTGGGTGAGCAGTACTTC,TRBJ2-7,few,TRBD1,TRBV19
CASTTRPAAYTGELFF,TGTGCCAGCACCACTCGGCCAGCGGCATACACCGGGGAGCTGTTTTTT,TRBJ2-2,few,-,TRBV6-2/TRBV6-3
CASSLGDGNQPQHF,TGTGCCAGCAGCTTGGGGGATGGCAATCAGCCCCAGCATTTT,TRBJ1-5,-,-,TRBV7-9
CSAFTASGALHF,TGCAGTGCTTTCACCGCTTCTGGAGCCCTCCACTTT,TRBJ1-6,many,-,TRBV20-1
CASSEAPTLFSTDTQYF,TGTGCCAGCAGTGAAGCTCCCACACTTTTTAGCACAGATACGCAGTATTTT,TRBJ2-3,-,-,TRBV6-1
CASSERRGEQFF,TGTGCCAGCAGCGAAAGAAGGGGTGAGCAGTTCTTC,TRBJ2-1,-,-,TRBV11-3
CASGTNSGNEQFF,TGTGCCAGCGGTACCAATAGTGGCAATGAGCAGTTCTTC,TRBJ2-1,few,-,TRBV12-3/TRBV12-4
CASRDRVDQPQHF,TGTGCCAGTCGTGACAGGGTGGATCAGCCCCAGCATTTT,TRBJ1-5,many,TRBD1,TRBV25-1
CAISVGTGDNSPLHF,TGTGCCATCAGTGTAGGGACAGGGGATAATTCACCCCTCCACTTT,TRBJ1-6,few,TRBD1,TRBV10-3
CASSIAGVSYTQYF,TGTGCCAGCAGCATAGCGGGAGTTTCATATACGCAGTATTTT,TRBJ2-3,few,TRBD2,TRBV7-9
CASSLGVNNEQFF,TGTGCCAGCAGCTTGGGGGTGAACAATGAGCAGTTCTTC,TRBJ2-1,-,-,TRBV5-5
CASSLGRDINEKLFF,TGTGCCAGCAGCTTGGGCCGGGACATAAATGAAAAACTGTTTTTT,TRBJ1-4,few,-,TRBV7-9
CASSFLAGDGADTQYF,TGCGCCAGCAGCTTTCTAGCGGGAGACGGTGCAGATACGCAGTATTTT,TRBJ2-3,few,TRBD2,TRBV5-1
CASSSGQGSGTQYF,TGTGCCAGCTCATCGGGGCAGGGGTCCGGAACGCAGTATTTT,TRBJ2-3,few,-,TRBV6-1
CASSFRAKRPETQYF,TGTGCCAGCAGTTTCCGGGCTAAGAGGCCAGAGACCCAGTACTTC,TRBJ2-5,-,-,TRBV12-3/TRBV12-4
CASSFGGPNTGELFF,TGTGCCAGCAGTTTCGGGGGGCCCAACACCGGGGAGCTGTTTTTT,TRBJ2-2,many,-,TRBV12-3/TRBV12-4
CSVVIREVGDTQYF,TGCAGCGTTGTGATTCGGGAGGTTGGGGATACGCAGTATTTT,TRBJ2-3,many,TRBD2,TRBV29-1
CASSLGQPRTDTQYF,TGTGCCAGCAGCTTGGGACAGCCTCGCACAGATACGCAGTATTTT,TRBJ2-3,-,-,TRBV5-5
CASSPPGLAGGGHEQYF,TGTGCCAGCTCACCACCCGGACTAGCGGGAGGGGGTCACGAGCAGTACTTC,TRBJ2-7,-,TRBD2,TRBV18
CASSPGTKSPLHF,TGTGCCAGCAGTCCCGGGACAAAATCACCCCTCCACTTT,TRBJ1-6,many,-,TRBV12-3/TRBV12-4
CASSRTRRGEEPQHF,TGTGCCAGCTCACGAACCCGCAGGGGGGAAGAGCCCCAGCATTTT,TRBJ1-5,-,TRBD1,TRBV18
CSVDTEPLYNEQFF,TGCAGCGTTGACACGGAGCCGCTCTACAATGAGCAGTTCTTC,TRBJ2-1,many,-,TRBV29-1
CASSSRQGVSGANVLTF,TGTGCCAGCAGCTCAAGACAGGGAGTCTCTGGGGCCAACGTCCTGACTTTC,TRBJ2-6,-,TRBD1,TRBV11-2
CASSFAGQGLYGYTF,TGTGCCAGCAGCTTTGCCGGACAGGGGCTCTATGGCTACACCTTC,TRBJ1-2,few,TRBD1,TRBV7-2
CASSSGTAHSGNTIYF,TGCGCCAGCAGCTCCGGGACGGCCCACTCTGGAAACACCATATATTTT,TRBJ1-3,few,-,TRBV5-1
CASSPQHGFYGYTF,TGTGCCAGCTCACCCCAACATGGGTTCTATGGCTACACCTTC,TRBJ1-2,-,-,TRBV18
CASRDRARGTEAFF,TGTGCCAGCAGGGATAGAGCTCGGGGCACTGAAGCTTTCTTT,TRBJ1-1,-,-,TRBV6-4
CASSISGMYNEQFF,TGTGCCAGCAGTATAAGCGGAATGTACAATGAGCAGTTCTTC,TRBJ2-1,few,-,TRBV3-1
CSVVTGTLGNTIYF,TGCAGCGTTGTGACAGGCACGTTGGGAAACACCATATATTTT,TRBJ1-3,many,-,TRBV29-1
CASGLGQGSYNEQFF,TGTGCTAGTGGTTTGGGGCAGGGCTCCTACAATGAGCAGTTCTTC,TRBJ2-1,few,-,TRBV12-5
CASSRHRAIYEQYF,TGTGCCAGTTCCCGCCACAGGGCGATCTATGAGCAGTACTTC,TRBJ2-7,-,-,TRBV12-3/TRBV12-4